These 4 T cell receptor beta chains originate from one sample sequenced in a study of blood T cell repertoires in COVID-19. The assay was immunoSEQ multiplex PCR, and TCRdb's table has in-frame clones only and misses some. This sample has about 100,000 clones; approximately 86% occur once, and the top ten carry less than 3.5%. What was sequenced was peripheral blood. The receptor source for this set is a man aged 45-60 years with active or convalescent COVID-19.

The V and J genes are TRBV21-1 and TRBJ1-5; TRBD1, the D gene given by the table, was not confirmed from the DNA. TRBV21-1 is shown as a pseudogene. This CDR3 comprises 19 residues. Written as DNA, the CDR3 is TGTGCCAGCAGCAAAGCCCGTGGGGGACAGGGGTTTTTAGAGCAGCCCCAGCATTTT. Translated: CASSKARGGQGFLEQPQHF.

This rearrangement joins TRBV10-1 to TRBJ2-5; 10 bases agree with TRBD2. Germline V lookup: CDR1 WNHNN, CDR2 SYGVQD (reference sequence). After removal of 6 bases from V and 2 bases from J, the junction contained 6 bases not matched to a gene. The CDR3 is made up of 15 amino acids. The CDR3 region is CASSAGLAAQETQYF. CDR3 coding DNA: TGCGCCAGCAGCGCTGGACTAGCGGCGCAAGAGACCCAGTACTTC.

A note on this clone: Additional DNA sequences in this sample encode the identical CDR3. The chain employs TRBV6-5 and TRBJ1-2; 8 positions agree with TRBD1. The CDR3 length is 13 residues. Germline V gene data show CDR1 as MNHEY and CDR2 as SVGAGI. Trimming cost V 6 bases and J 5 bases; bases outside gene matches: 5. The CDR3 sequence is CASSQGADYGYTF. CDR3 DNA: TGTGCCAGCAGCCAGGGGGCGGATTATGGCTACACCTTC.

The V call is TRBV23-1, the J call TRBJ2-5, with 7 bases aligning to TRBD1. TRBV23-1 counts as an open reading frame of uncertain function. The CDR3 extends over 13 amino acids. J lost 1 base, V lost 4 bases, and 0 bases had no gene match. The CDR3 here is CASSRDSQETQYF. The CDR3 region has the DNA TGCGCCAGCAGTCGGGACAGCCAAGAGACCCAGTACTTC.